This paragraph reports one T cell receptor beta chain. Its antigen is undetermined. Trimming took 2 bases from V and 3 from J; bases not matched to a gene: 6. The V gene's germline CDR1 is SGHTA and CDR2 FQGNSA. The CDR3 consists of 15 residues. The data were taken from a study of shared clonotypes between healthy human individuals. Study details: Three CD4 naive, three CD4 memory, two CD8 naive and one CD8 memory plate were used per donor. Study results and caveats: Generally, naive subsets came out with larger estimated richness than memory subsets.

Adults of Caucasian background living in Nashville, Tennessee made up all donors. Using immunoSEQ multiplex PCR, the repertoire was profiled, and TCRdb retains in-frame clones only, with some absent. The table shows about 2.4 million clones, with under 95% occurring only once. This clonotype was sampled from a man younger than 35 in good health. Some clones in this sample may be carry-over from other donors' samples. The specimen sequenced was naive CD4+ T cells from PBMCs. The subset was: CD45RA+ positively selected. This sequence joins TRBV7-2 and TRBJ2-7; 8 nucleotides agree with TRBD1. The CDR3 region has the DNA TGTGCCAGCAGCTTATCGTCAGGGGGCATCTACGAGCAGTACTTC. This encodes CASSLSSGGIYEQYF.